Sequencing of this TCR beta chain was carried out in a study of Ad26.COV2.S vaccination and SARS-CoV-2 variants. CDR1 is MNHEY, CDR2 SMNVEV, per germline (reference sequence). There are 15 residues in the CDR3. The germline V and J ends were trimmed by 2 bases and 2 bases, with 7 bases remaining between them. Sequencing was performed with immunoSEQ multiplex PCR; in TCRdb, only in-frame clones are kept and a portion is missing. Of about 390,000 clones in the sample, around 92% are singletons; the top ten hold more than 1.5%. Sample treatment: around 19 received Ad26.COV2.S at low or high dose, single or two shots; five or six received placebo; per-sample allocation not given. Collection of the samples took place on day 63 after the first injection of vaccine or placebo.

The receptor was isolated from a person aged 18-65 years who received the Ad26.COV2.S COVID-19 vaccine or a placebo. The chain recombines TRBV27 with TRBJ2-6; D uncertain. The sequencing used peripheral blood, collected in a trial of Ad26.COV2.S vaccine versus placebo. The CDR3 DNA reads TGTGCCAGCAGTTTAATTGGAGCTGGGGCCAACGTCCTGACTTTC. This translates into CASSLIGAGANVLTF.